The next 25 T cell receptor beta chains were all read from a single sample in a study of response to subunit inactivated influenza vaccine. TCRdb independently ran MiXCR on the RT-PCR reads; one entry per CDR3 protein. The table lists around 600,000 distinct CDR3 sequences, around 11% of them singletons, with 9.5% to 11% in the top ten. The data were also submitted as part of a second study, on T cells expressing NK-cell markers. That work states: UMIs accompanied the 5'RACE template switching by which TCR beta cDNA was made.

The specimen comprised PBMCs from blood, sampled on the day of vaccination. These receptors came from a middle-aged man who received an inactivated influenza vaccine.

The V gene is TRBV11-1, the J gene TRBJ1-1; D is ambiguous. V lost 5 bases, J lost 2 bases, and 6 bases lay in between. The CDR3 is 12 residues long. Germline V gene data show CDR1 as SGHAT and CDR2 as FQDESV (reference sequence). The CDR3 sequence is CASSPHNTEAFF. The CDR3 nucleotides are TGTGCCAGCAGCCCCCATAACACTGAAGCTTTCTTT.

V usage is TRBV12-3 or TRBV12-4 and J usage is TRBJ1-1; tentatively, D is TRBD1 (5 bases). This CDR3 spans 13 amino acids. V lost 2 bases and J 4 bases, leaving 8 bases between the germline ends. CDR3 DNA sequence: TGTGCCAGCAGTTTATGGGGCGGCACTGAAGCTTTCTTT. Its protein is CASSLWGGTEAFF.

In its sample, this clonotype was seen a few times. The chain links TRBV28 to TRBJ2-2; 11 nucleotides match TRBD2. Unmatched junction bases numbered 12, after V lost 5 bases and J lost 1 base. From germline, CDR1 is MDHEN and CDR2 SYDVKM. This CDR3 spans 19 amino acids. CDR3 protein: CASSLPSGGLIKNTGELFF. The CDR3 coding sequence is TGTGCCAGCAGTCTGCCTAGCGGGGGGCTCATAAAGAACACCGGGGAGCTGTTTTTT.

This chain links TRBV5-1 with TRBJ2-7, with D unresolved. CDR1 SGHRS and CDR2 YFSETQ come from the germline V gene. Trimming stripped 4 bases from V and 2 bases from J, with 13 bases between. The CDR3 extends over 14 amino acids. CDR3 sequence reads: CASSPDGIAYEQYF. The CDR3 DNA sequence: TGCGCCAGCAGCCCCGATGGAATAGCCTACGAGCAGTACTTC. The whole variable domain, remainder taken from reference TRBV5-1 and TRBJ2-7, is KAGVTQTPRYLIKTRGQQVTLSCSPISGHRSVSWYQQTPGQGLQFLFEYFSETQRNKGNFPGRFSGRQFSNSRSEMNVSTLELGDSALYLCASSPDGIAYEQYFGPGTRLTVT.

At least ten counts were recorded for this clonotype. The rearrangement joins TRBV5-1 to TRBJ1-3; possibly TRBD1 for D (5 bases). The V end lost 4 bases, the J end lost 4 bases, and 9 bases lay between the germline ends. Germline lookup yields CDR1 SGHRS and CDR2 YFSETQ. The CDR3 contains 13 residues. The CDR3 sequence is CASSPDRGNTIYF. CDR3 nucleotide sequence: TGCGCCAGCAGCCCTGACAGAGGAAACACCATATATTTT.

This clonotype turned up a few times. The V and J genes are TRBV7-6 and TRBJ2-1; D is undetermined. The CDR3 consists of 13 residues. V was clipped by 1 base and J by 6 bases, with 7 bases between them. CDR1 is SGHVS and CDR2 is FNYEAQ in the germline V gene. CDR3 amino acids: CASSLDGTNEQFF. CDR3 nucleotide sequence: TGTGCCAGCAGCTTAGACGGAACCAATGAGCAGTTCTTC.

This clonotype was recorded only once. This chain uses TRBV7-9 with TRBJ2-1; D might be TRBD2 (6 bases). The V and J ends lost 5 bases and 2 bases respectively, with 16 bases between them. Germline-derived CDR1 and CDR2 are SEHNR and FQNEAQ (reference sequence). CDR3 length equals 16 residues. CDR3 nucleotides: TGTGCCAGCAGCCCCCTGGGGGGAGAGGCCTACAATGAGCAGTTCTTC. It codes for CASSPLGGEAYNEQFF.

This clonotype was recorded many times. The gene calls are TRBV20-1 and TRBJ2-7; 7 positions agree with TRBD1. The length of the CDR3 is 16 residues. The germline gives CDR1 DFQATT, CDR2 SNEGSKA (reference sequence). V shed 0 bases, J shed 1 base, and the junction held 9 bases outside the gene matches. The CDR3 here is CSARDWRQGESYEQYF. As DNA, the CDR3 is TGCAGTGCTAGAGATTGGCGGCAGGGGGAATCCTACGAGCAGTACTTC.

V gene TRBV18 combines with J gene TRBJ1-1; TRBD1 might be the D (5 bases). Germline assignment: CDR1 KGHSH and CDR2 LQKENI. V was cut by 3 bases and J by 5 bases, with 13 bases left in between. This CDR3 region has 14 residues. The CDR3 loop reads CASSPPAGRTEAFF. The CDR3 DNA sequence: TGTGCCAGCTCACCGCCAGCAGGGAGAACTGAAGCTTTCTTT.

The V call is TRBV28, the J call TRBJ2-7, with D tentatively TRBD1 (6 bases). Trimming cost V 7 bases and J 2 bases, with 21 bases left between them. CDR1 and CDR2 (germline): MDHEN, SYDVKM. This CDR3 has 16 residues. DNA for the CDR3: TGTGCCAGCAAACCGGCAAGGACAGCCGGCACCTACGAGCAGTACTTC. The encoded protein is CASKPARTAGTYEQYF.

This clonotype turned up a few times. CDR3: CASRSGTSTDTQYF. In DNA form, the CDR3 reads TGTGCCAGCAGGTCCGGGACTAGCACAGATACGCAGTATTTT. The V call is TRBV6-1, the J call TRBJ2-3; TRBD2 is a possible D gene (6 bases). There are 14 residues in the CDR3. V shed 6 bases and J shed 0 bases, with 10 bases lying between them. Germline CDR1 MNHNS, CDR2 SASEGT.

In its sample, this clonotype was seen many times. V and J are TRBV29-1 and TRBJ2-1, with 11 bases identical to TRBD2. The CDR3 is made up of 16 amino acids. With 2 bases clipped from V and 8 bases from J, the junction kept 11 bases outside the gene matches. The V gene's germline CDR1 is SQVTM and CDR2 ANQGSEA. CDR3 DNA sequence: TGCAGCGTTGAAAGAGGTATAGCGGGAGGGCCCCATGAGCAGTTCTTC. This translates into CSVERGIAGGPHEQFF.

This clonotype was seen ten or more times. CDR3 DNA sequence: TGCAGCGTTGATCCCTATGGCTACACCTTC. This codes for CSVDPYGYTF. The genes are TRBV29-1 and TRBJ1-2; D gene ambiguous. The CDR3 is 10 residues long. V lost 3 bases, J lost 4 bases, and 3 bases lay in between. Looked up from germline, CDR1 is SQVTM and CDR2 is ANQGSEA.

This clonotype came up a few times. A much larger clone lies a single base off, so this may be a read error. The chain combines TRBV6-5 with TRBJ2-2; the match to TRBD2 covers 8 bases. The germline gives CDR1 MNHEY, CDR2 SVGAGI. The CDR3 totals 14 residues. The V and J ends lost 2 bases and 9 bases, in that order; junction bases with no gene match: 5. The CDR3 region is CASSYLLAGRELFF. CDR3 DNA: TGTGCCAGCAGTTACCTCCTAGCGGGTCGGGAGCTGTTTTTT.

The rearrangement links TRBV7-6 to TRBJ2-6, with D hard to call. Per the germline V gene, CDR1 is SGHVS and CDR2 is FNYEAQ. There are 15 residues in the CDR3. V lost 4 bases, J lost 0 bases, and 7 bases lay in between. For the CDR3, the DNA is TGTGCCAGCAGCTCAACCGTCTCTGGGGCCAACGTCCTGACTTTC. It specifies CASSSTVSGANVLTF.

This clonotype was found many times. This chain links TRBV30 with TRBJ2-3; TRBD2 matches at 10 bases. CDR3 length equals 15 residues. Germline V gene sequence: CDR1 GTSNPN, CDR2 SVGIG (reference sequence). The V and J ends lost 1 base and 6 bases, in that order; junction bases with no gene match: 7. The CDR3 reads CAWSGPSGGWDTQYF. The CDR3 nucleotides read TGTGCCTGGAGTGGCCCTAGCGGGGGTTGGGATACGCAGTATTTT.

This clonotype was seen a few times. V is TRBV19 and J is TRBJ1-5; no reliable D call. The germline V gene encodes CDR1 LNHDA and CDR2 SQIVND (reference sequence). This CDR3 is built from 18 residues. The V end was cut by 5 bases, the J end by 7 bases, with 27 bases between. The CDR3 loop is CASSVRPPRGIRGQPQHF. As DNA, the CDR3 is TGTGCCAGTAGTGTACGCCCCCCAAGAGGGATCCGCGGGCAGCCCCAGCATTTT.

The J gene is TRBJ2-1, the V gene TRBV7-2; 12 bases map to TRBD2. Germline CDR1 is SGHTA and CDR2 is FQGNSA. Unmatched junction bases numbered 7, after V lost 3 bases and J lost 7 bases. The CDR3 sequence is 16 residues long. The CDR3 loop is CASSLSSGGAGNEQFF. CDR3 in DNA: TGTGCCAGCAGCTTGTCTAGCGGGGGGGCGGGGAATGAGCAGTTCTTC.

Note on this clonotype: At one of its ends the junction is not consistent with the germline gene, which may arise from a read error. The genes are TRBV11-3 and TRBJ2-2; a weak D match, TRBD2 (7 bases). Per the germline V gene, CDR1 is SGHNT and CDR2 is YENEEA. The CDR3 is 16 residues long. The CDR3 here is CASSSPGGPNTGELLF. DNA of the CDR3: TGTGCCAGCAGCTCCCCGGGGGGCCCAAACACCGGGGAGCTGCTTTTT. The whole variable domain, filled in from reference TRBV11-3 and TRBJ2-2, reads EAGVVQSPRYKIIEKKQPVAFWCNPISGHNTLYWYLQNLGQGPELLIRYENEEAVDDSQLPKDRFSAERLKGVDSTLKIQPAELGDSAVYLCASSSPGGPNTGELLFGEGSRLTVL.

The gene calls are TRBV12-3 or TRBV12-4 and TRBJ2-7; TRBD2 might be the D (5 bases). The germline V and J ends were trimmed by 4 bases and 5 bases, with 21 bases remaining between them. The CDR3 spans 16 residues. The DNA for the CDR3 is TGTGCCAGCAGTTCCAGCGACATAGGGAGTTCCCACGAGCAGTACTTC. Translating gives CASSSSDIGSSHEQYF.

There are a few counts of this clonotype. The chain uses TRBV28 and TRBJ2-7; TRBD1 matches at 9 bases. The CDR3 contains 15 residues. V was clipped by 9 bases and J by 0 bases; unmatched bases: 9. Germline CDR1 and CDR2: MDHEN and SYDVKM. As DNA, the CDR3 is TGTGCCAGTAGATCGGGACAGGGTAACTCCTACGAGCAGTACTTC. Its protein product is CASRSGQGNSYEQYF.

The rearrangement links TRBV4-1 to TRBJ2-5, with TRBD1 identical over 11 bases. The CDR3 has 17 residues. The junction had 11 bases not matched to a gene; V was cut back by 3 bases and J by 5 bases. Germline V gene lookup returns CDR1 MGHRA and CDR2 YSYEKL. The CDR3 nucleotides read TGCGCCAGCAGCCAGGATGGACAGGGGGCTCGGATTGAGACCCAGTACTTC. Protein: CASSQDGQGARIETQYF.

This clonotype was seen a few times. The chain employs TRBV10-3 and TRBJ1-1; TRBD1 is a possible D gene (6 bases). The CDR3 length is 14 residues. Trimming pared 6 bases from V and 0 bases from J, leaving 11 bases between. Germline CDR1 reads ENHRY; CDR2 reads SYGVKD. CDR3 loop: CAISPQGMNTEAFF. CDR3 DNA sequence: TGTGCCATCAGCCCCCAGGGGATGAACACTGAAGCTTTCTTT.

The sample holds many counts of this clonotype. This chain connects TRBV7-8 to TRBJ2-1; 8 nucleotides align to TRBD1. V lost 1 base, J lost 4 bases, and 3 bases stayed unmatched. There are 15 residues in the CDR3. The germline V gene has CDR1 SGHVS and CDR2 FQNEAQ. CDR3 in DNA: TGTGCCAGCAGCTTAGGGACAGGGCCTTACAATGAGCAGTTCTTC. This encodes CASSLGTGPYNEQFF. The variable domain in full, completed from reference TRBV7-8 and TRBJ2-1, reads GAGVSQSPRYKVAKRGQDVALRCDPISGHVSLFWYQQALGQGPEFLTYFQNEAQLDKSGLPSDRFFAERPEGSVSTLKIQRTQQEDSAVYLCASSLGTGPYNEQFFGPGTRLTVL.

The chain employs TRBV4-2 and TRBJ2-7; weak D call: TRBD2 (6 bases). This CDR3 has 16 residues. V lost 0 bases and J 5 bases, leaving 17 bases between the germline ends. CDR1 is LGHNA and CDR2 is YNFKEQ in the germline V gene. Here the CDR3 DNA reads TGTGCCAGCAGCCAAGATTACCGGGGGAGGTCCCACGAGCAGTACTTC. Its translation is CASSQDYRGRSHEQYF.